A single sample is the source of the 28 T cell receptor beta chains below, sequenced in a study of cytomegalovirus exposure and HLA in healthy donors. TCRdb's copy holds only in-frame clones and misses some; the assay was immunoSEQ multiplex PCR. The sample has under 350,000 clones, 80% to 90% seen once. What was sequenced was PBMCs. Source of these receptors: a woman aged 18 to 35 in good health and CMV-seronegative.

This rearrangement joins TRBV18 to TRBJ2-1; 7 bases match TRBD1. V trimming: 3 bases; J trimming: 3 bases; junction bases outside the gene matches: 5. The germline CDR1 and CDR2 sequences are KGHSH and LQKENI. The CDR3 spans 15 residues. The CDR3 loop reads CASSPTGQSYNEQFF. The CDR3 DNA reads TGTGCCAGCTCACCCACGGGACAGAGCTACAATGAGCAGTTCTTC.

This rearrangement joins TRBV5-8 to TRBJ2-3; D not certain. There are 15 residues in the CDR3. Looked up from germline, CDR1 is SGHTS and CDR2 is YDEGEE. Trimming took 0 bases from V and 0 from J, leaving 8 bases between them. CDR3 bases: TGTGCCAGCAGCTTGGCTGTACTTAGCACAGATACGCAGTATTTT. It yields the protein CASSLAVLSTDTQYF.

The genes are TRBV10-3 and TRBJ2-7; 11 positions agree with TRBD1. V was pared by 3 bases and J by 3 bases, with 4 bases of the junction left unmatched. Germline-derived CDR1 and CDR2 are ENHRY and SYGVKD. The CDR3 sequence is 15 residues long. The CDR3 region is CAISDWDRGVYEQYF. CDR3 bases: TGTGCCATCAGTGACTGGGACAGGGGGGTCTACGAGCAGTACTTC.

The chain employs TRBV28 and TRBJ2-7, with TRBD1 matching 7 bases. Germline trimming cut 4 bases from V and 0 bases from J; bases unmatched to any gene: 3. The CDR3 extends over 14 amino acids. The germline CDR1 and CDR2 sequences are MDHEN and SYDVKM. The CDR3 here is CASSSGQSSYEQYF. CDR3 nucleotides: TGTGCCAGCAGTTCGGGACAGAGCTCCTACGAGCAGTACTTC. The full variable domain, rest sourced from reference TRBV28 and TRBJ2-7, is DVKVTQSSRYLVKRTGEKVFLECVQDMDHENMFWYRQDPGLGLRLIYFSYDVKMKEKGDIPEGYSVSREKKERFSLILESASTNQTSMYLCASSSGQSSYEQYFGPGTRLTVT.

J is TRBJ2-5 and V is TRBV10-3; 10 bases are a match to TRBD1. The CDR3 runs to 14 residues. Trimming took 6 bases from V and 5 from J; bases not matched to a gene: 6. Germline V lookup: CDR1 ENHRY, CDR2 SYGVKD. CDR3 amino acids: CAISRQGADETQYF. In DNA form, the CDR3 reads TGTGCCATCAGCCGACAGGGGGCGGATGAGACCCAGTACTTC.

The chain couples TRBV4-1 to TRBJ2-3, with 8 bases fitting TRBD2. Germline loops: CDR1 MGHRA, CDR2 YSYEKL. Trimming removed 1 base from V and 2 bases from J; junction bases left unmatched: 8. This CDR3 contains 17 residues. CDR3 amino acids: CASSQVPTSGHTDTQYF. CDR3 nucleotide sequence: TGCGCCAGCAGCCAAGTGCCCACTAGCGGTCACACAGATACGCAGTATTTT.

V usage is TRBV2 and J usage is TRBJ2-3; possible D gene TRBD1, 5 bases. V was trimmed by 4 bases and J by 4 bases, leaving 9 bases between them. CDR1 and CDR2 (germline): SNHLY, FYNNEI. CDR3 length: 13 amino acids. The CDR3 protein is CASSAGAPDTQYF. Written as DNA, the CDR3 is TGTGCCAGCAGTGCTGGGGCCCCAGATACGCAGTATTTT.

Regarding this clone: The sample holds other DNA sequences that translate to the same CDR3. CDR3 loop: CASSLQGRNQPQHF. DNA of the CDR3: TGTGCCAGCAGCTTACAGGGGCGTAATCAGCCCCAGCATTTT. V and J are TRBV5-6 and TRBJ1-5; the match to TRBD1 covers 7 bases. Unmatched junction bases numbered 3, after V lost 2 bases and J lost 4 bases. The germline CDR1 and CDR2 sequences are SGHDT and YYEEEE. CDR3 length: 14 residues.

CDR3: CASSIDPVTDTQYF. The CDR3 DNA reads TGTGCCAGCAGCATAGATCCGGTCACAGATACGCAGTATTTT. V and J are TRBV7-9 and TRBJ2-3, with D unclear. This CDR3 is 14 amino acids long. CDR1 is SEHNR, CDR2 FQNEAQ, per germline (reference sequence). Trimming left V 5 bases short and J 2 bases short, with 11 bases between.

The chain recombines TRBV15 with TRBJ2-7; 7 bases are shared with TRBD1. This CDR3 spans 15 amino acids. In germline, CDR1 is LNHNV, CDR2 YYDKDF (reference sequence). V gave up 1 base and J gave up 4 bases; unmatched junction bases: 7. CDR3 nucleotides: TGTGCCACCAGCAGAGTCCGACAGGGTGATTACGAGCAGTACTTC. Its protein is CATSRVRQGDYEQYF.

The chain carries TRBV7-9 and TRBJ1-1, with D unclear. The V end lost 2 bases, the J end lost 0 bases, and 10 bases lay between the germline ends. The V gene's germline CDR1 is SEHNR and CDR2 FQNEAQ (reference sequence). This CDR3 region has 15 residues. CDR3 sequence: CASSLSLSLNTEAFF. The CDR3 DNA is TGTGCCAGCAGCTTATCCCTATCTTTGAACACTGAAGCTTTCTTT.

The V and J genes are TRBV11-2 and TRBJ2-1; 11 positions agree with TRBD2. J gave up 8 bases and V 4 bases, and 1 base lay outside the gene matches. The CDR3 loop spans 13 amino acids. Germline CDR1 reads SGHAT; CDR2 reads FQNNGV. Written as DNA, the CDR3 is TGTGCCAGCAGCTCGACTAGCGGGGATGAGCAGTTCTTC. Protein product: CASSSTSGDEQFF.

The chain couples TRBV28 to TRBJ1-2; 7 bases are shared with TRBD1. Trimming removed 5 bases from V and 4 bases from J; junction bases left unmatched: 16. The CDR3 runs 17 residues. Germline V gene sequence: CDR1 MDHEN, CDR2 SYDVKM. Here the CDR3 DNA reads TGTGCCAGCAGTCTTCTTAGACAGGGACCAGCGGGCTATGGCTACACCTTC. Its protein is CASSLLRQGPAGYGYTF.

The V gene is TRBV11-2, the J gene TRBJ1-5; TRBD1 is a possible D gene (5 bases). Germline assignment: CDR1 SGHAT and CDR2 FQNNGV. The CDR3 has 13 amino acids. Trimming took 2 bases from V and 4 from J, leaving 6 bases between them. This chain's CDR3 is CASSLSGNQPQHF. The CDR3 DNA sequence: TGTGCCAGCAGCTTATCAGGGAATCAGCCCCAGCATTTT.

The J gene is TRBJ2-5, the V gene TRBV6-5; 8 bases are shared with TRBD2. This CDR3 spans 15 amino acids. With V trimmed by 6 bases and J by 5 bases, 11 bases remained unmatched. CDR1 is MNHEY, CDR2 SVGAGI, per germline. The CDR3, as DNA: TGTGCCAGCAGCCCTATGACTAGCGTCCTCGAGACCCAGTACTTC. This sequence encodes CASSPMTSVLETQYF.

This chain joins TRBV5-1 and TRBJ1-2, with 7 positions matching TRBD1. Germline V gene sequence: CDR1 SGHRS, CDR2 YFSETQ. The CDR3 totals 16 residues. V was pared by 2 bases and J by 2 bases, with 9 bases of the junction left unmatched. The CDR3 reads CASSFRITTGNYGYTF. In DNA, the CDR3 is TGCGCCAGCAGCTTCCGGATAACGACAGGGAACTATGGCTACACCTTC.

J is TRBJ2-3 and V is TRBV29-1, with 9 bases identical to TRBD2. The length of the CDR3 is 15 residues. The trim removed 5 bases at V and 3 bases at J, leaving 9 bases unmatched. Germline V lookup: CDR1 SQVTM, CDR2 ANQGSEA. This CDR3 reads CSVQGREGRTDTQYF. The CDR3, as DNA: TGCAGCGTTCAAGGGCGGGAGGGCAGGACAGATACGCAGTATTTT.

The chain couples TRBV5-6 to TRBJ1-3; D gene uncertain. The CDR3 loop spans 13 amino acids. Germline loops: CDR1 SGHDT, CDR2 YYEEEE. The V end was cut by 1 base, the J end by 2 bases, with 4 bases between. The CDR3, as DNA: TGTGCCAGCAGCTTGACGGCTGGAAACACCATATATTTT. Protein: CASSLTAGNTIYF.

The CDR3 protein is CATTGQGNTEAFF. In DNA form, the CDR3 reads TGTGCCACCACGGGACAGGGTAACACTGAAGCTTTCTTT. V and J are TRBV7-9 and TRBJ1-1; 9 bases match TRBD1. Looked up from germline, CDR1 is SEHNR and CDR2 is FQNEAQ (reference sequence). The length of the CDR3 is 13 residues. The V and J ends lost 10 bases and 2 bases, in that order; junction bases with no gene match: 5.

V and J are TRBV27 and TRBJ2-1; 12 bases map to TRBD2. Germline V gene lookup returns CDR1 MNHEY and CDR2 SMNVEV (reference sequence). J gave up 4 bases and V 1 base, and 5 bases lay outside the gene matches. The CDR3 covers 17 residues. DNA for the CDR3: TGTGCCAGCAGTTTATTAGGGACTAGCGGGCCGTACAATGAGCAGTTCTTC. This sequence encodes CASSLLGTSGPYNEQFF.

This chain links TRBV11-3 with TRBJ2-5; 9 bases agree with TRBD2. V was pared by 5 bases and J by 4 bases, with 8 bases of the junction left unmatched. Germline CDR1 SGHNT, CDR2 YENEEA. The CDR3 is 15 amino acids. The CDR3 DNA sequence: TGTGCCAGCAGCCCGGATAGCGGGGGTAGAGAGACCCAGTACTTC. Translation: CASSPDSGGRETQYF.

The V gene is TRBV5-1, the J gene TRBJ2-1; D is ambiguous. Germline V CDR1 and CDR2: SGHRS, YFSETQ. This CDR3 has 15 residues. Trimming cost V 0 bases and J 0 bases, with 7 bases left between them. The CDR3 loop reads CASSLAGDSYNEQFF. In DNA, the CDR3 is TGCGCCAGCAGCTTGGCCGGAGACTCCTACAATGAGCAGTTCTTC.

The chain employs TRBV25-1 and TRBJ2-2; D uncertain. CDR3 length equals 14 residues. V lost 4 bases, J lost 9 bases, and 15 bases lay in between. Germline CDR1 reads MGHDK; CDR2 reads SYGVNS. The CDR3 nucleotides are TGTGCCAGCAGTGGGGCAGGCCTCGTGCGGGAGCTGTTTTTT. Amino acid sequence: CASSGAGLVRELFF.

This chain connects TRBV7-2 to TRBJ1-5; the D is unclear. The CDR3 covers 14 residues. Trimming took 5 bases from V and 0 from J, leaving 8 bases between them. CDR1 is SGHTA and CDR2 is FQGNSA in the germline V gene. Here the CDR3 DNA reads TGTGCCAGCAGCCCCGGTTATAGCAATCAGCCCCAGCATTTT. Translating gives CASSPGYSNQPQHF.

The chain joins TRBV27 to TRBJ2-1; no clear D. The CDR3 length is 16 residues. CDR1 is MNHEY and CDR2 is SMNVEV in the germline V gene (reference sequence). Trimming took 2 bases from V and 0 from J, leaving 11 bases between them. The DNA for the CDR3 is TGTGCCAGCAGTTTAGAAGCGACCAGCTCCTACAATGAGCAGTTCTTC. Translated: CASSLEATSSYNEQFF.

This CDR3 is CSVPGLAVLWDNEQFF. CDR3 nucleotides: TGCAGCGTTCCCGGACTAGCGGTCCTCTGGGACAATGAGCAGTTCTTC. The chain carries TRBV29-1 and TRBJ2-1; TRBD2 aligns across 10 bases. Trimming took 5 bases from V and 5 from J; bases not matched to a gene: 12. The germline gives CDR1 SQVTM, CDR2 ANQGSEA. The CDR3 runs to 16 residues.

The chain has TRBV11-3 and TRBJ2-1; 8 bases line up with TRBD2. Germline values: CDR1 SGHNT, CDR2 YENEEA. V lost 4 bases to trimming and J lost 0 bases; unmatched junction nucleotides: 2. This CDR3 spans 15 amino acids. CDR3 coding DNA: TGTGCCAGCAGCTCGAGCGGGAGCTCCTACAATGAGCAGTTCTTC. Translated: CASSSSGSSYNEQFF.

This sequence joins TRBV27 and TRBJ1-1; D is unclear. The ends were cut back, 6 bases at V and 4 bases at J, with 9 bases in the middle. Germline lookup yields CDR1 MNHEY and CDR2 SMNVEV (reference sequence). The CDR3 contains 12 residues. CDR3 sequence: CASSSSSTEAFF. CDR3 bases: TGTGCCAGCAGCTCGAGTAGCACTGAAGCTTTCTTT.